A single sample is the source of the 6 T cell receptor beta chains below, sequenced in a study of identical twins. TCRdb recomputed calls from the 5' RACE reads with MiXCR, one row per CDR3 protein. The data show more than 600,000 distinct CDR3 sequences, roughly 18% seen once. The sample was also linked to a second study, of T cells expressing NK-cell markers.

Sequenced sample: PBMCs. The receptors come from a woman under 30 in good health.

This chain connects TRBV7-9 to TRBJ2-1; D may match TRBD1 or TRBD2 (5 bases each). The CDR3 loop spans 15 amino acids. V dropped 0 bases and J dropped 7 bases, with 13 bases sitting between them. Germline lookup yields CDR1 SEHNR and CDR2 FQNEAQ (reference sequence). The CDR3 region is CASSLAGTPGNEQFF. Written as DNA, the CDR3 is TGTGCCAGCAGCTTAGCGGGGACCCCTGGTAATGAGCAGTTCTTC.

This clonotype was detected only a few times. The rearrangement joins TRBV5-1 to TRBJ2-7; 7 bases line up with TRBD1. The junction had 13 bases not matched to a gene; V was cut back by 4 bases and J by 3 bases. There are 16 residues in the CDR3. CDR1 is SGHRS and CDR2 is YFSETQ in the germline V gene. In nucleotides, the CDR3 is TGCGCCAGCAGCCCTCGTGGGGACAGAACTCTCTACGAGCAGTACTTC. This gives the protein CASSPRGDRTLYEQYF.

The table lists this clonotype with a few counts. The rearrangement links TRBV5-8 to TRBJ2-5; possible D gene TRBD1, 5 bases. This CDR3 is built from 15 residues. The V gene's germline CDR1 is SGHTS and CDR2 YDEGEE. Trimming shortened V by 1 base and J by 4 bases, and 14 bases separated the two germline ends. In nucleotides, the CDR3 is TGTGCCAGCAGCTTGATAGTAAACAGGCGAGAGACCCAGTACTTC. It codes for CASSLIVNRRETQYF.

The sample holds one count of this clonotype. The chain has TRBV7-9 and TRBJ2-7, with TRBD1 matching 7 bases. V was pared by 3 bases and J by 5 bases, with 7 bases of the junction left unmatched. The CDR3 loop spans 14 amino acids. Germline CDR1 reads SEHNR; CDR2 reads FQNEAQ (reference sequence). The CDR3 loop is CASSLGTESHEQYF. The CDR3 bases are TGTGCCAGCAGCTTGGGGACAGAATCCCACGAGCAGTACTTC. The full variable domain, its missing parts supplied by reference TRBV7-9 and TRBJ2-7, is DTGVSQNPRHKITKRGQNVTFRCDPISEHNRLYWYRQTLGQGPEFLTYFQNEAQLEKSRLLSDRFSAERPKGSFSTLEIQRTEQGDSAMYLCASSLGTESHEQYFGPGTRLTVT.

The chain links TRBV12-3 or TRBV12-4 to TRBJ1-5; the D gene is possibly TRBD1 (5 bases). Trimming took off 8 bases at V and 1 base at J, with 12 bases between the two ends. The CDR3 consists of 14 residues. The CDR3 DNA reads as TGTGCCAGCCTTCAGGGATTAAGCAATCAGCCCCAGCATTTT. It specifies CASLQGLSNQPQHF.

This clonotype was detected a few times. The V call is TRBV12-3 or TRBV12-4, the J call TRBJ2-5, with TRBD2 matching over 10 bases. The CDR3 has 14 residues. The junction had 5 bases not matched to a gene; V was cut back by 6 bases and J by 4 bases. CDR3 region: CASSREREGETQYF. CDR3 nucleotide sequence: TGTGCCAGCAGCCGCGAGCGGGAGGGAGAGACCCAGTACTTC.